This T cell receptor beta chain emerged from a study of technical replicates of blood from several donors. This table comes from immunoSEQ multiplex PCR, and its TCRdb copy is limited to in-frame clones, with some not included. The repertoire has roughly 85,000 clones, about 93% of them found once; the top ten carry over 0.25%. The CDR3 runs to 16 residues. Trimming cost V 2 bases and J 2 bases, with 14 bases left between them. Looked up from germline, CDR1 is SGHTS and CDR2 is YDEGEE. This TCR derives from a human donor in good health. The sample comprised T cells isolated from PBMCs. The J gene is TRBJ1-3, the V gene TRBV5-8; no reliable D call. DNA for the CDR3: TGTGCCAGCAGCTTAGGACTAAGTGTCGCTGGAAACACCATATATTTT. Protein: CASSLGLSVAGNTIYF.